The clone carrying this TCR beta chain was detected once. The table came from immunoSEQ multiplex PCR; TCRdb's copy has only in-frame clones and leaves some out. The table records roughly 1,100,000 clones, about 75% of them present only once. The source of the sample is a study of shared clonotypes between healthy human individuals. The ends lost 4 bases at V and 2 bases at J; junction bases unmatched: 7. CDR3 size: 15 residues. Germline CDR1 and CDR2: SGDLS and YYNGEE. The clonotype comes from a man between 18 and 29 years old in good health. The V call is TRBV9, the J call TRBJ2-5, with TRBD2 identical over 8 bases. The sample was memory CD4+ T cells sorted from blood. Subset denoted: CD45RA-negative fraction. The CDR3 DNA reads TGTGCCAGCAGCATCGCCGCGGGGGGTCAAGAGACCCAGTACTTC. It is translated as CASSIAAGGQETQYF.